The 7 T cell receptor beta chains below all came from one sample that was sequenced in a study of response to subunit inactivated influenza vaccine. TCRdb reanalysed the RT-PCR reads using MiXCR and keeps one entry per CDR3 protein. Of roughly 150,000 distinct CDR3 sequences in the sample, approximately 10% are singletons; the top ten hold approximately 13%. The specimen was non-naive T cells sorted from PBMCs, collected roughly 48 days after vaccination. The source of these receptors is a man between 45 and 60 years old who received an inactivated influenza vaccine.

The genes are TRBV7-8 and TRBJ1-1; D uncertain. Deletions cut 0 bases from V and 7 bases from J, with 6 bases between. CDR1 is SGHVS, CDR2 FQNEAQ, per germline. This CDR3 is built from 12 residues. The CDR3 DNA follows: TGTGCCAGCAGCTTAGCGGGCCGTGAAGCTTTCTTT. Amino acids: CASSLAGREAFF.

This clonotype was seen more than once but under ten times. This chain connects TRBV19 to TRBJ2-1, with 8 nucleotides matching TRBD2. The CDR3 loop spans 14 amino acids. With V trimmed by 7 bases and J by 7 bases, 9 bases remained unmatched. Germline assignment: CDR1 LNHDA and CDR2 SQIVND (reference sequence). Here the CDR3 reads CASTAAGVGNEQFF. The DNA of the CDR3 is TGTGCCAGTACCGCAGCGGGAGTCGGGAATGAGCAGTTCTTC.

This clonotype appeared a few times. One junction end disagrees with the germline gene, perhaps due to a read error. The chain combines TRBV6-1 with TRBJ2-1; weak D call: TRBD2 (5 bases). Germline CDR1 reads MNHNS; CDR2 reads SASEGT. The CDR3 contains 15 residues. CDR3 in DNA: TGTGCCAGCAGTGAACCGGCGAGGGTCTACGATGAGCAGTTCTTC. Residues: CASSEPARVYDEQFF.

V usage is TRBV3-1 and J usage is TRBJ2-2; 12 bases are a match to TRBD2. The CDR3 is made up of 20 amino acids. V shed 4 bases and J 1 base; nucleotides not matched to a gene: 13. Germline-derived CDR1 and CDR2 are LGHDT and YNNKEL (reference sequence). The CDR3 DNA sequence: TGTGCCAGCAGCCCAACCGGACTAGCGGGGACCTCAATGAACACCGGGGAGCTGTTTTTT. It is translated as CASSPTGLAGTSMNTGELFF.

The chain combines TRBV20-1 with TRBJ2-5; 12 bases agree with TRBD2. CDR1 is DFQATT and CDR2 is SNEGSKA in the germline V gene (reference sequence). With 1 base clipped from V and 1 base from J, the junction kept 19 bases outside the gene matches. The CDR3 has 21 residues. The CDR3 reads CSARAPAGTGRLAGAQETQYF. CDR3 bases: TGCAGTGCTAGAGCTCCGGCCGGGACGGGACGACTAGCGGGGGCCCAAGAGACCCAGTACTTC.

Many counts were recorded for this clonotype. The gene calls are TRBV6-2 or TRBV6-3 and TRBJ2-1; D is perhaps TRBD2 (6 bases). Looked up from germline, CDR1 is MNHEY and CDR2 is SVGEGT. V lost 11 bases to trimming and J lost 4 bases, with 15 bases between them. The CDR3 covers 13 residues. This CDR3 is CASTTLAYNEQFF. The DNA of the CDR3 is TGTGCCTCTACCACGCTAGCGTACAATGAGCAGTTCTTC.

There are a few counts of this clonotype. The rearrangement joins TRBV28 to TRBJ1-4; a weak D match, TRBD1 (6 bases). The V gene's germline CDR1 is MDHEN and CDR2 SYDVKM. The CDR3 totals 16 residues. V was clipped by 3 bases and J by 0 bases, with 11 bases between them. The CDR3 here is CASSLSRDTTNEKLFF. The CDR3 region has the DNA TGTGCCAGCAGTTTGAGTCGGGACACAACTAATGAAAAACTGTTTTTT.